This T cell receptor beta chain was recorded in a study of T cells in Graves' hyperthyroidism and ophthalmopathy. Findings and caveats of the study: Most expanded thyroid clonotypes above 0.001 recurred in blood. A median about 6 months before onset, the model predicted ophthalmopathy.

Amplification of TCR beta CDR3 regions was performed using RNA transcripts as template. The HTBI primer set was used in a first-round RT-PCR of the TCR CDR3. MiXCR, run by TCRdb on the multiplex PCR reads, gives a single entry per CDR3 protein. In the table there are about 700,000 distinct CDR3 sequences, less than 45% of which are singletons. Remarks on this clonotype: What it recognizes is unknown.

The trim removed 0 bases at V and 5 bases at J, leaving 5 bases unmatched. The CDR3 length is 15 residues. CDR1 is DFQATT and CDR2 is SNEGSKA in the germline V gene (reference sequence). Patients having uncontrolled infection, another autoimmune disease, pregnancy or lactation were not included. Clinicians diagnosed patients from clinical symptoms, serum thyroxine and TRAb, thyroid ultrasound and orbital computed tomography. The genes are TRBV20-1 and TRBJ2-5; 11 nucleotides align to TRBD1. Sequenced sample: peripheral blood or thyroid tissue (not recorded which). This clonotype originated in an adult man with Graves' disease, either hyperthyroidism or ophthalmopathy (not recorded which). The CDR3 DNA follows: TGCAGTGCTAGAGACGGGACAGGGGGAGGCGAGACCCAGTACTTC. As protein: CSARDGTGGGETQYF.